This T cell receptor beta chain was obtained from a study of T-cell memory formation after mild COVID-19. Broader study findings: Memory from before infection featured some responding clones, which suggests cross-reactive memory joined. CD4+ clones that contracted lay mainly in CM and EM; CD8+ ones lay in EMRA. A balance of CD4 and CD8 characterized clones contracting day 15 to 85, whereas later expanders leaned CD4+.

A 5'RACE reaction primed in the constant segment made cDNA libraries of TCR alpha and TCR beta, and these carried sample barcodes and UMIs. From the 5' RACE reads, TCRdb called clonotypes with MiXCR, one entry per CDR3 protein. The table records about 430,000 distinct CDR3 sequences, roughly 24% of them present only once. As for this clonotype: Its matching antigen is unknown.

In germline, CDR1 is SQVTM, CDR2 ANQGSEA. Trimming cost V 6 bases and J 2 bases; bases outside gene matches: 9. The CDR3 is 15 residues long. This TCR derives from an adult woman who had mild COVID-19 (a few samples of this study predate the infection). Cell type and time point are not known. Sequencing was performed on PBMCs or a T cell subset sorted from them (not recorded which). The rearrangement joins TRBV29-1 to TRBJ1-2, with 10 nucleotides matching TRBD1. The CDR3 DNA reads TGCAGCGTCGCCCCCGGGACAGGGGTGAACTATGGCTACACCTTC. It translates to CSVAPGTGVNYGYTF.